This T cell receptor (beta chain) is from a study of beta chain features in type 1 diabetes. The germline CDR1 and CDR2 sequences are SGHTA and FQGNSA. The CDR3 covers 16 residues. V trimming: 8 bases; J trimming: 3 bases; junction bases outside the gene matches: 12. Isolated RNA was reverse transcribed in full, so expressed TCRB transcripts were sequenced. The table came from immunoSEQ multiplex PCR; TCRdb's copy has only in-frame clones and leaves some out. The sample includes approximately 170,000 clones, roughly 9.1% of them seen just once. This clone was counted only a few times. The chain couples TRBV7-2 to TRBJ2-2, with 7 bases identical to TRBD1. This receptor was taken from a woman under 30 in good health. The source material was central memory CD4+ T cells from blood. CDR3 bases: TGTGCCAGCCAAACCGGAAACAGGGGTCACACCGGGGAGCTGTTTTTT. Its protein is CASQTGNRGHTGELFF. Full variable domain (missing parts from reference TRBV7-2 and TRBJ2-2): GAGVSQSPSNKVTEKGKDVELRCDPISGHTALYWYRQSLGQGLEFLIYFQGNSAPDKSGLPSDRFSAERTGGSVSTLTIQRTQQEDSAVYLCASQTGNRGHTGELFFGEGSRLTVL.